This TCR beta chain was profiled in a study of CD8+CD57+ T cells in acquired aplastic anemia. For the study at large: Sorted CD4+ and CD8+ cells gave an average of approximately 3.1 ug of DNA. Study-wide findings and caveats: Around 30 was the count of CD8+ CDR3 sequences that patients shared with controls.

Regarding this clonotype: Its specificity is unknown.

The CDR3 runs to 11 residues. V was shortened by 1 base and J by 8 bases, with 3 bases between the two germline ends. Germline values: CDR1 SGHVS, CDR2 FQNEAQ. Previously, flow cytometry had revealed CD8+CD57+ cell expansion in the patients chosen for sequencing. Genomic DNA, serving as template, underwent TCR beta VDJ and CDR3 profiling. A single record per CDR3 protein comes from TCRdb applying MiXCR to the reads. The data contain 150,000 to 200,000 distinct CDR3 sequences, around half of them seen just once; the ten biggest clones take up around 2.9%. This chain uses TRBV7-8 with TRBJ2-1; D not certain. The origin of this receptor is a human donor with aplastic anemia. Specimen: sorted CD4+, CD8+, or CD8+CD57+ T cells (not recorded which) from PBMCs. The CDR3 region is CASSLVDEQFF. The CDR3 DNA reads TGTGCCAGCAGCTTAGTAGATGAGCAGTTCTTC.